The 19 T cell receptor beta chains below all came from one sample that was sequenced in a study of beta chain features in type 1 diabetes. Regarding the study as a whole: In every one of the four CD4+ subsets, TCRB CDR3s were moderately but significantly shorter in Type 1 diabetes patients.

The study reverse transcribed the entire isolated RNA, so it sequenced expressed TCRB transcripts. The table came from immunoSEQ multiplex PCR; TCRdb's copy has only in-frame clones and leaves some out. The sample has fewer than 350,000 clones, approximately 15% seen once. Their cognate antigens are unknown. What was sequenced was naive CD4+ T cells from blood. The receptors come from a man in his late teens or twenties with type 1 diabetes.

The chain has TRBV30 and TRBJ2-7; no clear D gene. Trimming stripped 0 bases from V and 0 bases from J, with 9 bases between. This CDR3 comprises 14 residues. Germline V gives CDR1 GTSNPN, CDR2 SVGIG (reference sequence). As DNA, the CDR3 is TGTGCCTGGAGTGTAATACGGTACTCCTACGAGCAGTACTTC. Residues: CAWSVIRYSYEQYF.

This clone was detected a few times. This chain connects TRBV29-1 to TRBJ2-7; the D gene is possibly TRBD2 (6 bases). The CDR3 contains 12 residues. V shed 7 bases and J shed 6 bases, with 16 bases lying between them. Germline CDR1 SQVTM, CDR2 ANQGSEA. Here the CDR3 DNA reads TGCAGCGCTTGGGACTTCCCAGGCGAGCAGTACTTC. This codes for CSAWDFPGEQYF.

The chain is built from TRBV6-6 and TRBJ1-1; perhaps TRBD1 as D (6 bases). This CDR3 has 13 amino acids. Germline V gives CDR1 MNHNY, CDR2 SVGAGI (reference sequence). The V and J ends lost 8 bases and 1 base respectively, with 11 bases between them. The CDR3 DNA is TGTGCCAGCGTGAGACAGGCGAACACTGAAGCTTTCTTT. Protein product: CASVRQANTEAFF.

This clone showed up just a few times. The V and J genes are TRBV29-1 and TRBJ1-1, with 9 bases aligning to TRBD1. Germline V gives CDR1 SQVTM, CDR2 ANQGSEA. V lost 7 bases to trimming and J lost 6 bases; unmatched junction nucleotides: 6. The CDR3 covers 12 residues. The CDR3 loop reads CSGGQGFSEAFF. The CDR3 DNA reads TGCAGCGGGGGACAGGGTTTTTCTGAAGCTTTCTTT. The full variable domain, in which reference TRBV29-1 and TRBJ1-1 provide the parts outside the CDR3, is SAVISQKPSRDICQRGTSLTIQCQVDSQVTMMFWYRQQPGQSLTLIATANQGSEATYESGFVIDKFPISRPNLTFSTLTVSNMSPEDSSIYLCSGGQGFSEAFFGQGTRLTVV.

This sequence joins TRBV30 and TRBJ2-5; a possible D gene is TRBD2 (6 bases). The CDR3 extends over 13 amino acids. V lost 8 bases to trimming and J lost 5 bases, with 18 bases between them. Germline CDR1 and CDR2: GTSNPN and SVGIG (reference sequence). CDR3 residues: CARRGGGKETQYF. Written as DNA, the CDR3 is TGTGCCCGCCGAGGTGGCGGGAAGGAGACCCAGTACTTC.

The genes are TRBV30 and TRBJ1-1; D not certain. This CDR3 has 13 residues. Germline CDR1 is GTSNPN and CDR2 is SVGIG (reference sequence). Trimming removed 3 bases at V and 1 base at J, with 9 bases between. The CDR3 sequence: CAWRRGGNTEAFF. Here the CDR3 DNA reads TGTGCCTGGAGGCGGGGTGGGAACACTGAAGCTTTCTTT.

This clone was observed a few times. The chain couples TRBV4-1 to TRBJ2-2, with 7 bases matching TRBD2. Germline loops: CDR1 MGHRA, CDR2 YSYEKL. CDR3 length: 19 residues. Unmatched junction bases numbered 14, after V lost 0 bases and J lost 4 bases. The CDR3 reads CASSQEEWDYKILTGELFF. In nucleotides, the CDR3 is TGCGCCAGCAGCCAAGAAGAATGGGACTACAAGATACTCACCGGGGAGCTGTTTTTT.

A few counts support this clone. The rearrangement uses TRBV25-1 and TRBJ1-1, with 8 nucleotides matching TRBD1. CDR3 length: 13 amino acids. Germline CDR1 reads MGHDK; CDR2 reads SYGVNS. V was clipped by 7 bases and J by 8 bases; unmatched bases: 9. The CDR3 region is CASIPRGRMEAFF. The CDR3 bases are TGTGCCAGCATCCCCAGGGGGCGAATGGAAGCTTTCTTT.

CDR3 sequence (DNA): TGTGCCAGCAGCGTAGCTATCACAGATACGCAGTATTTT. The encoded protein is CASSVAITDTQYF. The chain has TRBV9 and TRBJ2-3; D unresolved. There are 13 residues in the CDR3. Trimming removed 0 bases at V and 2 bases at J, with 4 bases between. The germline gives CDR1 SGDLS, CDR2 YYNGEE.

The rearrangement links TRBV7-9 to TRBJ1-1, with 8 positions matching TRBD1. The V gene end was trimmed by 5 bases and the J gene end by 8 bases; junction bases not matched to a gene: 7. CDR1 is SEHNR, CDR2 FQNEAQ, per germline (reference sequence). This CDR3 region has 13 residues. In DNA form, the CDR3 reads TGTGCCAGCAGCCTATCCAGGGACAGGGAAGCTTTCTTT. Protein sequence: CASSLSRDREAFF.

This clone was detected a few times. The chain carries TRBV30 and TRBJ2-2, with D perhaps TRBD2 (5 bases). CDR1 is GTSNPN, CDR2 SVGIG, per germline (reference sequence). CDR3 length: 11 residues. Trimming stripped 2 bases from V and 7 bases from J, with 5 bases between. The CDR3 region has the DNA TGTGCCTGGAGTCGGGGCGGGGAGCTGTTTTTT. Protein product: CAWSRGGELFF.

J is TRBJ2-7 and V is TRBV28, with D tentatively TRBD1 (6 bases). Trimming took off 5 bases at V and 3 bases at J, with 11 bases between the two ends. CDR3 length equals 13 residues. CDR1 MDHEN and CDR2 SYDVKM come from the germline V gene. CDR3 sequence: CASSRTARYEQYF. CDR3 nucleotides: TGTGCCAGCAGTAGGACAGCGCGCTACGAGCAGTACTTC.

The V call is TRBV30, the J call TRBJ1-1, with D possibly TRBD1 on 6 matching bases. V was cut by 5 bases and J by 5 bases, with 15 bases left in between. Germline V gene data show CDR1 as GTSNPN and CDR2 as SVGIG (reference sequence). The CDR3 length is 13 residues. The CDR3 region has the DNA TGTGCCTGGGAACAGGGATTGGGGACTGAAGCTTTCTTT. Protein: CAWEQGLGTEAFF.

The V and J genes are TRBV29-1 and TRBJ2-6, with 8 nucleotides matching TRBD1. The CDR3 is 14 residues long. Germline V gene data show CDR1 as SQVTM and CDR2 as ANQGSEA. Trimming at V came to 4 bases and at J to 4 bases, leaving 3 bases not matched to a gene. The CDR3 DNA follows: TGCAGCGTTGCCAGGGGGCAAGGGGCCAACGTCCTGACTTTC. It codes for CSVARGQGANVLTF.

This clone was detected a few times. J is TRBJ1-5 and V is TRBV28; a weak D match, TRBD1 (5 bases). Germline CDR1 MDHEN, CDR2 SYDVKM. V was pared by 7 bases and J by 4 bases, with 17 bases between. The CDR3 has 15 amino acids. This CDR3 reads CASKSTGEINQPQHF. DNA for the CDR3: TGTGCCAGCAAGAGCACGGGGGAAATTAATCAGCCCCAGCATTTT.

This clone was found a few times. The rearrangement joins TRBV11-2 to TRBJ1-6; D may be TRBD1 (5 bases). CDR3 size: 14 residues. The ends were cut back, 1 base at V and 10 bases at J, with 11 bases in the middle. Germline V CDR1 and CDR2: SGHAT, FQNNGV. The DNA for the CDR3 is TGTGCCAGCAGCTTAGTGTCTCAGGGCTCACCCCTCCACTTT. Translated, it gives CASSLVSQGSPLHF.

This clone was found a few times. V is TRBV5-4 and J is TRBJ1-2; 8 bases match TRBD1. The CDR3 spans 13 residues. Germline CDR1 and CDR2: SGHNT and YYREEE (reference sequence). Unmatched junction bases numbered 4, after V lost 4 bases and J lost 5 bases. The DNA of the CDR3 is TGTGCCAGCAGCCCCCGGACAGGGTATGGCTACACCTTC. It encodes CASSPRTGYGYTF. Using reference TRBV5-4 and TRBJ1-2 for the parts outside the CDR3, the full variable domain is ETGVTQSPTHLIKTRGQQVTLRCSSQSGHNTVSWYQQALGQGPQFIFQYYREEENGRGNFPPRFSGLQFPNYSSELNVNALELDDSALYLCASSPRTGYGYTFGSGTRLTVV.

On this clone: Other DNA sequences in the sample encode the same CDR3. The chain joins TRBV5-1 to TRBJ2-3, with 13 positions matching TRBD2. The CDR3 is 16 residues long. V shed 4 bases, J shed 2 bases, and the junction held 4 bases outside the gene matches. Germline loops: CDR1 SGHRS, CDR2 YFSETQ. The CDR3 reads CASSTGLAGSTDTQYF. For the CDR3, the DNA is TGCGCCAGCAGCACGGGACTAGCGGGGTCCACAGATACGCAGTATTTT.

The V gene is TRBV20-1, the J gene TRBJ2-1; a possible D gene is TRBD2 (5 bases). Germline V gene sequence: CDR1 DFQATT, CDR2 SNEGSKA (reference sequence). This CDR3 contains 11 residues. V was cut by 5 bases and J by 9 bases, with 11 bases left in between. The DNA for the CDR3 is TGCAGTGCTCTAGCTACGACTGAGCAGTTCTTC. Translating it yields CSALATTEQFF.